Sequencing of this T cell receptor beta chain was carried out in a study of cytomegalovirus exposure and HLA in healthy donors. About the research overall: For the approximately 420 genotyped donors, approximately 82% fell within the Caucasian-associated ancestry cluster.

Primers: 60 Vbeta forward and 13 Jbeta reverse. Libraries were prepared by immunoSEQ multiplex PCR; TCRdb keeps only in-frame clonotypes and omits some of them. The sample consists of 150,000 to 200,000 clones, approximately 80% of them appearing once. Germline V lookup: CDR1 SGHTA, CDR2 FQGNSA. The CDR3 covers 12 residues. The V gene lost 3 bases and the J gene lost 8 bases, with 10 bases spanning the gap. The sequence derives from a woman aged 40 to 55 in good health and CMV-seronegative. The specimen sequenced was PBMCs. The chain uses TRBV7-2 and TRBJ1-2, with D perhaps matching TRBD1 (6 bases). The CDR3 nucleotides are TGTGCCAGCAGCTTTGAGGGGGACGGCTACACCTTC. Amino acids: CASSFEGDGYTF.